The 30 T cell receptor beta chains reported below all come from one sample, sequenced in a study of T-cell reconstitution after alpha-beta-depleted transplantation in children. Preparation of the TCRbeta library involved a method that used unique molecular identifiers. TCRdb passed the PCR reads through MiXCR, listing each CDR3 protein once. Altogether 200,000 to 300,000 distinct CDR3 sequences are present, roughly a quarter being singletons, with the ten largest covering about 5%. Here the sequenced sample was PBMCs, mostly from graft donor cells, taken 360 days after TCRalphabeta/CD19-depleted stem cell transplant. The receptors were sampled from a female patient aged 2-9 years who had a stem cell transplant for congenital amegakaryocytic thrombocytopenia, so the T cells may come from the graft donor.

The chain recombines TRBV5-1 with TRBJ1-4, with 9 bases matching TRBD1. V was clipped by 4 bases and J by 7 bases; unmatched bases: 5. The germline V gene encodes CDR1 SGHRS and CDR2 YFSETQ. The CDR3 is 14 amino acids. The CDR3 protein is CASSKGQGGEKLFF. CDR3 sequence (DNA): TGCGCCAGCAGCAAGGGACAGGGCGGTGAAAAACTGTTTTTT. Using reference TRBV5-1 and TRBJ1-4 for the parts outside the CDR3, the full variable domain is KAGVTQTPRYLIKTRGQQVTLSCSPISGHRSVSWYQQTPGQGLQFLFEYFSETQRNKGNFPGRFSGRQFSNSRSEMNVSTLELGDSALYLCASSKGQGGEKLFFGSGTQLSVL.

This rearrangement joins TRBV4-1 to TRBJ2-4, with 11 nucleotides matching TRBD2. The CDR3 is 18 amino acids. With V trimmed by 1 base and J by 0 bases, 5 bases remained unmatched. The germline V gene encodes CDR1 MGHRA and CDR2 YSYEKL. CDR3 sequence: CASSQGGTSGGAKNIQYF. The CDR3 DNA reads TGCGCCAGCAGCCAAGGGGGAACTAGCGGGGGAGCCAAAAACATTCAGTACTTC.

This clonotype turned up a few times. The chain carries TRBV7-9 and TRBJ1-5, with 7 bases fitting TRBD1. Unmatched junction bases numbered 6, after V lost 4 bases and J lost 3 bases. The CDR3 sequence is 15 residues long. CDR1 is SEHNR, CDR2 FQNEAQ, per germline (reference sequence). CDR3 sequence: CASSYTGALNQPQHF. CDR3 coding DNA: TGTGCCAGCAGCTATACAGGGGCACTCAATCAGCCCCAGCATTTT.

The chain has TRBV5-1 and TRBJ2-3; TRBD1 agrees at 7 bases. This CDR3 is built from 15 residues. Unmatched junction bases numbered 6, after V lost 2 bases and J lost 3 bases. Germline V gene lookup returns CDR1 SGHRS and CDR2 YFSETQ. In nucleotides, the CDR3 is TGCGCCAGCAGCTTCAGACAGGGTTCAACAGATACGCAGTATTTT. Translation gives CASSFRQGSTDTQYF.

The table lists this clonotype with many counts. This CDR3 reads CAWSGLGGSPTDTQYF. CDR3 coding DNA: TGTGCCTGGAGTGGACTTGGCGGGAGCCCCACAGATACGCAGTATTTT. The J gene is TRBJ2-3, the V gene TRBV30; 7 nucleotides agree with TRBD2. V shed 1 base, J shed 2 bases, and the junction held 9 bases outside the gene matches. This CDR3 has 16 amino acids. Looked up from germline, CDR1 is GTSNPN and CDR2 is SVGIG (reference sequence).

The chain employs TRBV28 and TRBJ2-3, with D possibly being TRBD1 or TRBD2 (5 bases each). Trimming removed 4 bases at V and 11 bases at J, with 10 bases between. This CDR3 has 11 residues. The germline V gene has CDR1 MDHEN and CDR2 SYDVKM. As DNA, the CDR3 is TGTGCCAGCAGTTCGGGACCAAGGCAGTATTTT. This gives the protein CASSSGPRQYF. Combining the CDR3 with reference TRBV28 and TRBJ2-3 gives the whole variable domain DVKVTQSSRYLVKRTGEKVFLECVQDMDHENMFWYRQDPGLGLRLIYFSYDVKMKEKGDIPEGYSVSREKKERFSLILESASTNQTSMYLCASSSGPRQYFGPGTRLTVL.

This clonotype occurred a few times. V gene TRBV7-8 combines with J gene TRBJ2-2, with a weak D call TRBD2 (5 bases). CDR1 is SGHVS and CDR2 is FQNEAQ in the germline V gene. This CDR3 is built from 15 residues. V lost 1 base to trimming and J lost 5 bases, with 11 bases between them. In DNA form, the CDR3 reads TGTGCCAGCAGCTTAGGAGGGAAAGGGACCGGGGAGCTGTTTTTT. This gives the protein CASSLGGKGTGELFF. The full variable domain, its missing parts supplied by reference TRBV7-8 and TRBJ2-2, is GAGVSQSPRYKVAKRGQDVALRCDPISGHVSLFWYQQALGQGPEFLTYFQNEAQLDKSGLPSDRFFAERPEGSVSTLKIQRTQQEDSAVYLCASSLGGKGTGELFFGEGSRLTVL.

The V gene is TRBV10-3, the J gene TRBJ2-1, with D perhaps matching TRBD1 (5 bases). The CDR3 runs to 14 residues. The V gene lost 0 bases and the J gene lost 4 bases, with 7 bases spanning the gap. Per germline, CDR1 ENHRY and CDR2 SYGVKD. Written as DNA, the CDR3 is TGTGCCATCAGTGAGTCGCCAGGGTACAATGAGCAGTTCTTC. It is translated as CAISESPGYNEQFF.

This clonotype was observed a handful of times. The rearrangement uses TRBV10-3 and TRBJ2-1, with 11 bases lining up with TRBD2. With V trimmed by 6 bases and J by 8 bases, 9 bases remained unmatched. The CDR3 extends over 15 amino acids. Germline loops: CDR1 ENHRY, CDR2 SYGVKD. CDR3 protein: CAIRPTSGSLHEQFF. As DNA, the CDR3 is TGTGCCATCAGACCTACTAGCGGGAGTTTACATGAGCAGTTCTTC.

The V call is TRBV12-3 or TRBV12-4, the J call TRBJ2-3; D call uncertain. The CDR3 runs to 14 residues. V lost 2 bases and J lost 3, with 9 bases in between. CDR3 coding DNA: TGTGCCAGCAGTTTAAGGAAGGTGACAGATACGCAGTATTTT. Its translation: CASSLRKVTDTQYF.

The V call is TRBV7-8, the J call TRBJ2-7, with 10 bases fitting TRBD2. The CDR3 totals 17 residues. Trimming removed 2 bases from V and 0 bases from J; junction bases left unmatched: 7. CDR1 SGHVS and CDR2 FQNEAQ come from the germline V gene. The CDR3 DNA reads TGTGCCAGCAGCTTACGCCGAAGGACTAGCGGCTCCTACGAGCAGTACTTC. Protein: CASSLRRRTSGSYEQYF.

The table lists this clonotype with a few counts. The CDR3 DNA sequence: TGCAGCGTTGTCACGGGGAATGAGCAGTTCTTC. Translating gives CSVVTGNEQFF. This chain connects TRBV29-1 to TRBJ2-1, with TRBD2 as a possible D gene (5 bases). V dropped 4 bases and J dropped 7 bases, with 8 bases sitting between them. Per germline, CDR1 SQVTM and CDR2 ANQGSEA. This CDR3 has 11 residues.

The sample holds a few counts of this clonotype. The chain combines TRBV6-1 with TRBJ2-1; 9 bases align to TRBD1. The CDR3 has 15 amino acids. Germline trimming cut 7 bases from V and 4 bases from J; bases unmatched to any gene: 8. CDR1 is MNHNS, CDR2 SASEGT, per germline. The DNA for the CDR3 is TGTGCCAGCACAGGACCGACAGGGGGTTACAATGAGCAGTTCTTC. Translation gives CASTGPTGGYNEQFF.

In its sample, this clonotype was seen a few times. The gene calls are TRBV28 and TRBJ2-3; 8 nucleotides align to TRBD2. Germline CDR1 reads MDHEN; CDR2 reads SYDVKM. The CDR3 extends over 14 amino acids. J lost 4 bases, V lost 7 bases, and 7 bases had no gene match. The CDR3 protein is CASNKAGAADTQYF. CDR3 DNA sequence: TGTGCCAGCAACAAAGCGGGGGCAGCAGATACGCAGTATTTT. The full variable domain, with the rest looked up from reference TRBV28 and TRBJ2-3, is DVKVTQSSRYLVKRTGEKVFLECVQDMDHENMFWYRQDPGLGLRLIYFSYDVKMKEKGDIPEGYSVSREKKERFSLILESASTNQTSMYLCASNKAGAADTQYFGPGTRLTVL.

V and J are TRBV12-3 or TRBV12-4 and TRBJ1-2, with unresolved D. The CDR3 contains 13 residues. V lost 10 bases and J lost 4, with 16 bases in between. CDR3 sequence: CATQRKGGYGYTF. DNA for the CDR3: TGTGCCACGCAAAGAAAGGGCGGCTATGGCTACACCTTC.

This clonotype has a count of ten or more. V gene TRBV7-7 combines with J gene TRBJ2-7, with D hard to call. This CDR3 comprises 13 residues. Germline CDR1 and CDR2: SSHAT and FNYEAQ (reference sequence). The V end was cut by 1 base, the J end by 5 bases, with 9 bases between. CDR3 coding DNA: TGTGCCAGCAGCTTAGGTTATGGGAACGAGCAGTACTTC. It yields the protein CASSLGYGNEQYF. Looking up the rest from reference TRBV7-7 and TRBJ2-7 gives the full variable domain: GAGVSQSPRYKVTKRGQDVTLRCDPISSHATLYWYQQALGQGPEFLTYFNYEAQPDKSGLPSDRFSAERPEGSISTLTIQRTEQRDSAMYRCASSLGYGNEQYFGPGTRLTVT.

This clonotype was observed a handful of times. The chain links TRBV20-1 to TRBJ1-1; D is unclear. The CDR3 loop spans 12 amino acids. CDR1 DFQATT and CDR2 SNEGSKA come from the germline V gene (reference sequence). The V gene lost 1 base and the J gene lost 10 bases, with 13 bases spanning the gap. CDR3 protein: CSARVFLEVAFF. The DNA of the CDR3 is TGCAGTGCTAGAGTTTTTTTAGAAGTAGCTTTCTTT.

J is TRBJ2-1 and V is TRBV30; maybe TRBD2 (6 bases). Germline V lookup: CDR1 GTSNPN, CDR2 SVGIG (reference sequence). CDR3 size: 15 residues. Trimming pared 0 bases from V and 4 bases from J, leaving 13 bases between. CDR3: CAWSVRLAGYNEQFF. CDR3 coding DNA: TGTGCCTGGAGTGTACGATTGGCGGGATACAATGAGCAGTTCTTC.

This clonotype was observed at least ten times. CDR3 DNA sequence: TGCAGCGTTGAACAGGGGGCTGGAGAGACCCAGTACTTC. The encoded protein is CSVEQGAGETQYF. This chain connects TRBV29-1 to TRBJ2-5; 8 bases line up with TRBD1. Germline values: CDR1 SQVTM, CDR2 ANQGSEA. The CDR3 loop spans 13 amino acids. The ends lost 2 bases at V and 4 bases at J; junction bases unmatched: 3.

The chain links TRBV7-9 to TRBJ2-5; D uncertain. The CDR3 runs 14 residues. V lost 3 bases and J 2 bases, leaving 10 bases between the germline ends. Germline V gene data show CDR1 as SEHNR and CDR2 as FQNEAQ (reference sequence). The CDR3 nucleotides read TGTGCCAGCAGCTTTTGGGTGTCTCAAGAGACCCAGTACTTC. As protein: CASSFWVSQETQYF.

The chain couples TRBV28 to TRBJ2-1, with no clear D. The length of the CDR3 is 13 residues. Germline V gives CDR1 MDHEN, CDR2 SYDVKM. V lost 0 bases to trimming and J lost 9 bases, with 9 bases between them. For the CDR3, the DNA is TGTGCCAGCAGTTTATGGTCAGAGGCTGAGCAGTTCTTC. It specifies CASSLWSEAEQFF. Using reference TRBV28 and TRBJ2-1 for the parts outside the CDR3, the full variable domain is DVKVTQSSRYLVKRTGEKVFLECVQDMDHENMFWYRQDPGLGLRLIYFSYDVKMKEKGDIPEGYSVSREKKERFSLILESASTNQTSMYLCASSLWSEAEQFFGPGTRLTVL.

In this sample, this clonotype turned up a few times. The chain recombines TRBV19 with TRBJ2-5; 10 nucleotides line up with TRBD1. Unmatched junction bases numbered 14, after V lost 11 bases and J lost 5 bases. This CDR3 has 15 amino acids. Germline CDR1 LNHDA, CDR2 SQIVND (reference sequence). CDR3: CARGGTDRGMETQYF. The CDR3 bases are TGTGCCCGAGGAGGGACGGACAGGGGGATGGAGACCCAGTACTTC.

This clonotype was observed a few times. V usage is TRBV12-3 or TRBV12-4 and J usage is TRBJ1-1; D is unclear. V was shortened by 6 bases and J by 3 bases, with 11 bases between the two germline ends. The CDR3 spans 13 residues. This CDR3 is CASRPARDTEAFF. Written as DNA, the CDR3 is TGTGCCAGCAGACCCGCAAGGGACACTGAAGCTTTCTTT.

The V and J genes are TRBV7-2 and TRBJ1-4, with 10 bases lining up with TRBD1. The ends lost 7 bases at V and 8 bases at J; junction bases unmatched: 7. CDR3 size: 14 residues. From germline, CDR1 is SGHTA and CDR2 FQGNSA. The DNA of the CDR3 is TGTGCCAGCACCCGGGACAGGGGCGGCGAAAAACTGTTTTTT. Protein: CASTRDRGGEKLFF.

This clonotype has only a few counts. The chain is built from TRBV27 and TRBJ2-7; a weak D match, TRBD1 (5 bases). Germline CDR1 is MNHEY and CDR2 is SMNVEV (reference sequence). The length of the CDR3 is 14 residues. Trimming cost V 3 bases and J 4 bases, with 13 bases left between them. The CDR3 sequence: CASSLGPPTYEQYF. The CDR3 bases are TGTGCCAGCAGTTTGGGGCCACCCACTTACGAGCAGTACTTC.

Remarks on this clonotype: At one end, the junction sequence differs from germline, possibly due to a read error. V gene TRBV27 combines with J gene TRBJ2-3; D may be TRBD1 or TRBD2 (6 bases each). This CDR3 contains 14 residues. Germline V lookup: CDR1 MNHEY, CDR2 SMNVEV (reference sequence). CDR3 residues: CARSLGGLVDTQYF. In DNA, the CDR3 is TGTGCCCGCAGTTTAGGGGGGCTGGTAGATACGCAGTATTTT.

This clonotype came up many times. The chain joins TRBV7-9 to TRBJ2-3; no firm D call. This CDR3 has 15 residues. CDR1 is SEHNR and CDR2 is FQNEAQ in the germline V gene (reference sequence). Trimming removed 1 base at V and 4 bases at J, with 12 bases between. The CDR3 DNA reads TGTGCCAGCAGCTTAGTAGGCTGGGGTTCAGATACGCAGTATTTT. Amino acid sequence: CASSLVGWGSDTQYF.

Note on this clonotype: The junction departs from the called germline gene at one end, perhaps through a read error. This chain uses TRBV14 with TRBJ2-7; D unresolved. The CDR3 loop spans 12 amino acids. CDR1 and CDR2 from the germline V gene are SGHDN and FVKESK. The chain's CDR3 is CGSSLFRGEQYF. In DNA form, the CDR3 reads TGTGGCAGCAGCCTATTTAGAGGCGAGCAGTACTTC. The full variable domain, with the rest looked up from reference TRBV14 and TRBJ2-7, is EAGVTQFPSHSVIEKGQTVTLRCDPISGHDNLYWYRRVMGKEIKFLLHFVKESKQDESGMPNNRFLAERTGGTYSTLKVQPAELEDSGVYFCGSSLFRGEQYFGPGTRLTVT.

This clonotype was seen a handful of times. The V gene is TRBV12-3 or TRBV12-4, the J gene TRBJ2-5; TRBD2 matches at 11 bases. V lost 7 bases and J lost 3; bases outside the gene matches: 4. This CDR3 has 14 amino acids. CDR3 protein: CASTSGLAEETQYF. The CDR3 DNA reads as TGTGCCAGCACTTCGGGACTAGCGGAAGAGACCCAGTACTTC.

The CDR3, as DNA: TGTGCCACCCTCAAGATCCGCGACGGTTGGGGCGGAGGTACGCAGTATTTT. Encoded protein: CATLKIRDGWGGGTQYF. The V and J genes are TRBV10-3 and TRBJ2-3; possibly TRBD1 or TRBD2 for D (5 bases each). Germline values: CDR1 ENHRY, CDR2 SYGVKD. Between the trimmed V and J ends, which lost 10 bases and 8 bases, there was a span of 31 bases. This CDR3 has 17 residues.